This T cell receptor beta chain derives from a study of CD8 T cells in ankylosing spondylitis. General observations from the study: Significant enrichment of disease-linked clones was reported in matched ankylosing spondylitis synovial fluid. Ankylosing spondylitis blood seemed to carry a telltale TCR beta motif made of fewer than 10 highly homologous variants. Disease-linked clones bore a CD8+ phenotype, appearing relatively rarely in peripheral blood. Earlier reports found some motif variants in synovial fluid and blood in reactive arthritis.

In the case of this clonotype: Its antigen is unidentified.

TCRdb passed the 5' RACE reads through MiXCR, listing each CDR3 protein once. The repertoire has 150,000 to 200,000 distinct CDR3 sequences, under 15% of them found once; the top ten carry 11%. CDR3 size: 15 residues. The germline V gene encodes CDR1 LNHDA and CDR2 SQIVND (reference sequence). Trimming removed 4 bases at V and 1 base at J, with 12 bases between. Sequenced material: blood, either unsorted or a sorted T cell fraction (not recorded which). The TCR was taken from a female donor with ankylosing spondylitis or in good health (not recorded which). The genes are TRBV19 and TRBJ2-3, with TRBD2 as a possible D gene (5 bases). DNA of the CDR3: TGTGCCAGTAGTAAAAGGGAGATCGGCACAGATACGCAGTATTTT. It specifies CASSKREIGTDTQYF.